These 5 T cell receptor beta chains originate from one sample sequenced in a study of CD8 T cells in ankylosing spondylitis. TCRdb re-derived calls from the 5' RACE reads in MiXCR, one entry per CDR3 protein. The data show 200,000 to 250,000 distinct CDR3 sequences, with 10% to 13% seen just once and 2% to 3% held by the top ten. Sequenced material: blood, either unsorted or a sorted T cell fraction (not recorded which). The receptors were sampled from a male donor with ankylosing spondylitis or in good health (not recorded which).

This clonotype has at least ten counts. V gene TRBV28 combines with J gene TRBJ1-5; possible D gene TRBD1, 6 bases. The V gene lost 3 bases and the J gene lost 3 bases, with 15 bases spanning the gap. CDR3 length: 16 amino acids. Germline loops: CDR1 MDHEN, CDR2 SYDVKM. The DNA for the CDR3 is TGTGCCAGCAGTTTCTCAGGGGCAGGATTCAATCAGCCCCAGCATTTT. Residues: CASSFSGAGFNQPQHF.

This clonotype was seen ten or more times. The chain joins TRBV4-1 to TRBJ2-7, with unresolved D. The CDR3 spans 14 residues. CDR1 and CDR2 (germline): MGHRA, YSYEKL. The ends were cut back, 0 bases at V and 2 bases at J, with 8 bases in the middle. DNA for the CDR3: TGCGCCAGCAGCCAAGAGGAGCTTCCCTACGAGCAGTACTTC. Its protein is CASSQEELPYEQYF.

In its sample, this clonotype was seen many times. CDR3 coding DNA: TGCAGTGCTAGAGATCAACAGGGGGACTGGGAAAAACTGTTTTTT. This sequence encodes CSARDQQGDWEKLFF. The V gene is TRBV20-1, the J gene TRBJ1-4, with 8 nucleotides matching TRBD1. Unmatched junction bases numbered 8, after V lost 0 bases and J lost 8 bases. Germline-derived CDR1 and CDR2 are DFQATT and SNEGSKA (reference sequence). This CDR3 region has 15 residues.

This clonotype showed up just a few times. The rearrangement joins TRBV6-4 to TRBJ2-1, with D hard to call. Between the trimmed V and J ends, which lost 4 bases and 6 bases, there was a span of 7 bases. CDR3 length equals 12 residues. The germline V gene encodes CDR1 MRHNA and CDR2 SNTAGT. CDR3 DNA: TGTGCCAGCAGTGGACCCGGCAATGAGCAGTTCTTC. Amino acid sequence: CASSGPGNEQFF.

This sequence joins TRBV5-1 and TRBJ2-3, with unresolved D. Trimming removed 4 bases from V and 0 bases from J, with 12 bases in between. Germline V lookup: CDR1 SGHRS, CDR2 YFSETQ. There are 15 residues in the CDR3. CDR3 DNA: TGCGCCAGCAGCCTGATGCTTTCTAGCACAGATACGCAGTATTTT. This codes for CASSLMLSSTDTQYF.